The entry below describes one T cell receptor beta chain. The data were obtained in a study of technical replicates of blood from a few donors. The CDR3 is 17 amino acids. Germline CDR1 LNHNV, CDR2 YYDKDF (reference sequence). V was cut by 5 bases and J by 2 bases, with 20 bases left in between. The method was immunoSEQ multiplex PCR; TCRdb's version includes in-frame clones alone and lacks a portion of them. The table lists 60,000 to 90,000 clones, approximately 97% of them singletons. The V call is TRBV15, the J call TRBJ2-3; a weak D match, TRBD2 (6 bases). Sequencing input: T cells isolated from PBMCs. This receptor was identified in a human donor in good health. The CDR3, as DNA: TGTGCCACCAGCCCGATCCTGGCGGGGCCCATCACAGATACGCAGTATTTT. Translated, it gives CATSPILAGPITDTQYF. Filled out from reference TRBV15 and TRBJ2-3, the complete variable domain reads DAMVIQNPRYQVTQFGKPVTLSCSQTLNHNVMYWYQQKSSQAPKLLFHYYDKDFNNEADTPDNFQSRRPNTSFCFLDIRSPGLGDTAMYLCATSPILAGPITDTQYFGPGTRLTVL.